This TCR beta chain derives from a study of OX40 agonist ivuxolimab in advanced cancers. About the research overall: Every 2 weeks, patients got intravenous ivuxolimab at one of six dose levels (0.01-10 mg/kg).

The CDR3 has 17 residues. Comments on this clone: Its antigen is currently unknown.

General study results and limits: Dosing at 0.1 to 3.0 mg/kg was accompanied by clonal expansion of CD4+ and CD8+ blood T cells by week 6. Researchers did not establish what antigens the expanded peripheral T cells target.

The assay was immunoSEQ multiplex PCR, and TCRdb's table has in-frame clones only and misses some. The profile shows around 80,000 clones, roughly 92% of them singletons. Sequences were derived from CD4+ or CD8+ T cells sorted from blood, sampled in a trial of the OX40 agonist ivuxolimab. The sequence came from an adult with an advanced solid tumor such as melanoma, head and neck, liver or kidney cancer. The chain carries TRBV21-1 and TRBJ1-5; the table assigns TRBD1, which was not confirmed against the DNA. TRBV21-1 is deemed a pseudogene. The CDR3 DNA sequence: TGTGCCAGCAGCCAAGTACAGGTCCGAAGGGGCAATCAGCCCCAGCATTTT. Amino acid sequence: CASSQVQVRRGNQPQHF.